The T cell receptor (beta chain) under discussion was sequenced for a study of T cell responses to AZD1222 COVID-19 vaccine. Whole-study findings and limits: Vaccine-associated CD4 TCRs spanned spike, dominant at 160-218 and 743-854.

Sequenced by immunoSEQ multiplex PCR; TCRdb stores in-frame clones only, minus some. The profile shows 110,000 to 150,000 clones, 93% of them singletons. Turning to this clone: The antigen remains undetermined.

The V gene's germline CDR1 is SGHRS and CDR2 YFSETQ. With V trimmed by 7 bases and J by 0 bases, 10 bases remained unmatched. There are 17 residues in the CDR3. Sample: peripheral blood, taken on day 0 of AZD1222 vaccination. The gene calls are TRBV5-1 and TRBJ2-3, with TRBD2 matching 11 bases. This receptor was taken from an adult in good health. CDR3: CASRVAGGPTSTDTQYF. In nucleotides, the CDR3 is TGCGCCAGCCGTGTAGCGGGAGGGCCGACTAGCACAGATACGCAGTATTTT.